Shown below are 14 T cell receptor beta chains from a single sample sequenced in a study of T-cell memory formation after mild COVID-19. Each CDR3 protein is one row after TCRdb ran MiXCR on the 5' RACE reads. The sample carries fewer than 700,000 distinct CDR3 sequences, roughly 20% recorded once. The sample taken for sequencing was PBMCs or a T cell subset sorted from them (not recorded which). Receptors were obtained from an adult woman who had mild COVID-19 (a few samples of this study predate the infection). Cell type and time point are not known.

The chain combines TRBV30 with TRBJ1-2; D unclear. Germline-derived CDR1 and CDR2 are GTSNPN and SVGIG (reference sequence). Between the trimmed V and J ends, which lost 2 bases and 4 bases, there was a span of 8 bases. The CDR3 sequence is 12 residues long. The CDR3 DNA sequence: TGTGCCTGGAGTATGGGGATCTATGGCTACACCTTC. Its protein is CAWSMGIYGYTF.

This clonotype was seen more than once but under ten times. This rearrangement joins TRBV20-1 to TRBJ2-5; no clear D. This CDR3 has 12 residues. The germline V and J ends were trimmed by 3 bases and 4 bases, with 9 bases remaining between them. The V gene's germline CDR1 is DFQATT and CDR2 SNEGSKA (reference sequence). CDR3 sequence (DNA): TGCAGTGCTAGGGGAATGGCAGAGACCCAGTACTTC. Translating it yields CSARGMAETQYF.

This clonotype appeared a few times. The chain links TRBV2 to TRBJ1-2; D gene ambiguous. V was cut by 3 bases and J by 4 bases, with 6 bases left in between. This CDR3 comprises 12 residues. CDR1 is SNHLY and CDR2 is FYNNEI in the germline V gene. CDR3 loop: CASSDRTYGYTF. The CDR3 bases are TGTGCCAGCAGTGACAGAACCTATGGCTACACCTTC. Looking up the rest from reference TRBV2 and TRBJ1-2 gives the full variable domain: EPEVTQTPSHQVTQMGQEVILRCVPISNHLYFYWYRQILGQKVEFLVSFYNNEISEKSEIFDDQFSVERPDGSNFTLKIRSTKLEDSAMYFCASSDRTYGYTFGSGTRLTVV.

This chain connects TRBV12-3 or TRBV12-4 to TRBJ2-1; D is uncertain. The CDR3 is made up of 16 amino acids. V shed 5 bases and J shed 0 bases, with 14 bases lying between them. In DNA form, the CDR3 reads TGTGCCAGCAGTGATATCCCAGCAGGCTCCTACAATGAGCAGTTCTTC. As protein: CASSDIPAGSYNEQFF.

The chain uses TRBV20-1 and TRBJ1-2; D gene ambiguous. The CDR3 sequence is 13 residues long. Trimming shortened V by 6 bases and J by 4 bases, and 15 bases separated the two germline ends. CDR1 and CDR2 from the germline V gene are DFQATT and SNEGSKA (reference sequence). The CDR3 region has the DNA TGCAGTGCAACCGGGCCAGAGGGCTATGGCTACACCTTC. This codes for CSATGPEGYGYTF.

This clonotype was counted between two and nine times. This sequence joins TRBV4-2 and TRBJ2-7, with 11 bases fitting TRBD2. Germline V gene sequence: CDR1 LGHNA, CDR2 YNFKEQ. V lost 3 bases to trimming and J lost 2 bases; unmatched junction nucleotides: 6. The CDR3 totals 16 residues. The CDR3 here is CASSHGTSGGTYEQYF. The CDR3 DNA reads as TGTGCCAGCAGCCATGGGACTAGCGGCGGCACCTACGAGCAGTACTTC.

The rearrangement uses TRBV10-3 and TRBJ2-5, with D unresolved. The V gene lost 4 bases and the J gene lost 1 base, with 4 bases spanning the gap. This CDR3 has 12 residues. Germline CDR1 is ENHRY and CDR2 is SYGVKD. CDR3 in amino acids: CAISGIQETQYF. Written as DNA, the CDR3 is TGTGCCATCAGTGGTATCCAAGAGACCCAGTACTTC.

The chain joins TRBV12-3 or TRBV12-4 to TRBJ1-2; 7 nucleotides line up with TRBD1. The V segment lost 1 base and the J segment 3 bases; nucleotides outside the gene matches: 2. The CDR3 loop spans 14 amino acids. DNA of the CDR3: TGTGCCAGCAGTTTAGGCGGGACAGACTATGGCTACACCTTC. Its protein product is CASSLGGTDYGYTF.

This chain's CDR3 is CASSQETVSGVYNEQFF. CDR3 DNA: TGCGCCAGCAGCCAAGAGACGGTCAGCGGGGTCTACAATGAGCAGTTCTTC. The V gene is TRBV4-3, the J gene TRBJ2-1; 7 bases are a match to TRBD2. Germline CDR1 is LGHNA and CDR2 is YSLEER. This CDR3 region has 17 residues. With 0 bases clipped from V and 3 bases from J, the junction kept 8 bases outside the gene matches.

This clonotype has ten or more counts. The chain recombines TRBV10-3 with TRBJ2-7, with 8 bases aligning to TRBD1. Germline lookup yields CDR1 ENHRY and CDR2 SYGVKD. This CDR3 is built from 13 residues. Unmatched junction bases numbered 6, after V lost 8 bases and J lost 3 bases. The CDR3 DNA reads as TGTGCCATCCAGGGGGCTGCTGACTACGAGCAGTACTTC. Translated: CAIQGAADYEQYF.

The J gene is TRBJ1-6, the V gene TRBV5-1; no firm D call. V lost 1 base and J lost 8, with 10 bases in between. The V gene's germline CDR1 is SGHRS and CDR2 YFSETQ. This CDR3 has 14 amino acids. CDR3 sequence (DNA): TGCGCCAGCAGCTTGACGGGCGTCGATTCACCCCTCCACTTT. Amino acids: CASSLTGVDSPLHF.

The chain is built from TRBV5-1 and TRBJ1-2, with D possibly matching TRBD1 (6 bases). The V and J ends lost 5 bases and 6 bases respectively, with 14 bases between them. The CDR3 runs 13 residues. The germline gives CDR1 SGHRS, CDR2 YFSETQ. DNA of the CDR3: TGCGCCAGCAGATCCGGACAGTCGGATGGCTACACCTTC. Protein sequence: CASRSGQSDGYTF.

J is TRBJ2-3 and V is TRBV7-9; 7 nucleotides match TRBD1. This CDR3 is built from 17 residues. J gave up 2 bases and V 5 bases, and 13 bases lay outside the gene matches. The germline CDR1 and CDR2 sequences are SEHNR and FQNEAQ (reference sequence). CDR3 nucleotides: TGTGCCAGCAGCGCTCTCCCGGGACAGATCCTCACAGATACGCAGTATTTT. This codes for CASSALPGQILTDTQYF. The full variable domain, completed using reference TRBV7-9 and TRBJ2-3, is DTGVSQNPRHKITKRGQNVTFRCDPISEHNRLYWYRQTLGQGPEFLTYFQNEAQLEKSRLLSDRFSAERPKGSFSTLEIQRTEQGDSAMYLCASSALPGQILTDTQYFGPGTRLTVL.

This clonotype came up many times. J is TRBJ2-1 and V is TRBV12-3 or TRBV12-4; D perhaps matches TRBD2 (6 bases). This CDR3 has 13 amino acids. Trimming took 3 bases from V and 6 from J, leaving 9 bases between them. The CDR3 sequence: CASSFYSGNEQFF. DNA of the CDR3: TGTGCCAGCAGTTTTTATAGCGGCAATGAGCAGTTCTTC.